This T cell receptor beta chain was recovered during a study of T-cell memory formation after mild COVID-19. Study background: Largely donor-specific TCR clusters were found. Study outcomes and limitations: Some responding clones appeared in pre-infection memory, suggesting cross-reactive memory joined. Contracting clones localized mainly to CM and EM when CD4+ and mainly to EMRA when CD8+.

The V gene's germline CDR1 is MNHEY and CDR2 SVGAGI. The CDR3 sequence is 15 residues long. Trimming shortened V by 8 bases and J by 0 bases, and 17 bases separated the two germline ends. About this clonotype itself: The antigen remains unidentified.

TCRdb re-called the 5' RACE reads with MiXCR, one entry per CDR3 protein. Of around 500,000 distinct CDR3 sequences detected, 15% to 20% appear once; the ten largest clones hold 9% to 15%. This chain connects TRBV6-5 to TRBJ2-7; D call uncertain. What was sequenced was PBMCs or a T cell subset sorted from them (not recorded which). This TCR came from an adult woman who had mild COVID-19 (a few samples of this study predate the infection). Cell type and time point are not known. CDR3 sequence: CASSLLAGGSYEQYF. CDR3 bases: TGTGCCAGCTCTCTACTGGCAGGCGGCTCCTACGAGCAGTACTTC.